The T cell receptor (beta chain) described here comes from a study of blood T cells in healthy people across ages. About the study: Capture via template switching afforded approximately one barcoded beta molecule per two T cells.

This clonotype turned up a few times. A second PCR of about 7 to 12 cycles used a sample-barcoded 5' primer and a J-beta primer mix. One entry per CDR3 protein results from TCRdb running MiXCR on the 5' RACE reads. The table has approximately 1.5 million distinct CDR3 sequences, around 40% seen once. Germline CDR1 and CDR2: MNHEY and SMNVEV (reference sequence). V lost 6 bases to trimming and J lost 9 bases, with 17 bases between them. This CDR3 contains 13 residues. Each sample used at least 6.5 million PBMCs. The amount of total RNA extracted per sample was at least 6 micrograms. What was sequenced was blood. The sequence derives from a woman between 18 and 29 years old in good health. This rearrangement joins TRBV27 to TRBJ1-1; no reliable D call. The CDR3 here is CASSPPGPPKAFF. The CDR3 DNA is TGTGCCAGCAGCCCCCCAGGTCCTCCTAAAGCTTTCTTT.